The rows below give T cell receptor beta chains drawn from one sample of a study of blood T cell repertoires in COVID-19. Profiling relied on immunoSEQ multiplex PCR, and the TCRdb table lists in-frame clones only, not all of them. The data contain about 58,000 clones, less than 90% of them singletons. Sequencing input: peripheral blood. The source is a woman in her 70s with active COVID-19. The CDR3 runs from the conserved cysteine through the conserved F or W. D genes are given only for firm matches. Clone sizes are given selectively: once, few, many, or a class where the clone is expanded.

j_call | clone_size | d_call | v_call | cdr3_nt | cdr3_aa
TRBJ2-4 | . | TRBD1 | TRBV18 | TGTGCCAGCTCGCGGTTGAGACAGGGAACTGGCTCGGTCAAAAACATTCAGTACTTC | CASSRLRQGTGSVKNIQYF
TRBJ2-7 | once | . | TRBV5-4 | TGTGCCAGCAGCGCGGGGACTGGCAGGTACGAGCAGTACTTC | CASSAGTGRYEQYF
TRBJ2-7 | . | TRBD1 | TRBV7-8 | TGTGCCAGCAGCCCGGGACAGGGTTGGATGGACGAGCAGTACTTC | CASSPGQGWMDEQYF
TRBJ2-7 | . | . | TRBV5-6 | TGTGCCAGCAGCTTGGATGTAGACGAGCAGTACTTC | CASSLDVDEQYF
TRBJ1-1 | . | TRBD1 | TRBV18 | TGTGCCAGCTCACCTATACGGACAGGTATAAACACTGAAGCTTTCTTT | CASSPIRTGINTEAFF
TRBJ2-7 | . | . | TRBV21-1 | TGTGCCTGTGGGGGGGGCGGGAGGTTCTACGAGCAGTACTTC | CACGGGGRFYEQYF
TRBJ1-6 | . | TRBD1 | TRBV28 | TGTGCCAGCAGTCCCGGGACAGCCTATAATTCACCCCTCCACTTT | CASSPGTAYNSPLHF
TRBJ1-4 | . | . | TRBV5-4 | TGTGCCAGCAGCTTGGGGGGGGAAGTTGATGAAAAACTGTTTTTT | CASSLGGEVDEKLFF
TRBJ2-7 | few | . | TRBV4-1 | TGCGCCAGCAGCCATGTTGGGGCCGGATCCCTCTACGAGCAGTACTTC | CASSHVGAGSLYEQYF
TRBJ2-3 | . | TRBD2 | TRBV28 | TGTGCCAGCAGTTCGAATCTAGCGGGAGCCAGAGATACGCAGTATTTT | CASSSNLAGARDTQYF
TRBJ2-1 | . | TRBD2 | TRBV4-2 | TGTGCCAGCAGCCAAGAGTTACTAGCGGGAGGTGGCAATGAGCAGTTCTTC | CASSQELLAGGGNEQFF
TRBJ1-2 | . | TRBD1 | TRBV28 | TGTGCCAGCAGCAGACAGGGTCTAGGCTACACCTTC | CASSRQGLGYTF
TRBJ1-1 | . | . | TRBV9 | TGTGCCAGCAGCGTAGTCAGCGCTATGAACACTGAAGCTTTCTTT | CASSVVSAMNTEAFF
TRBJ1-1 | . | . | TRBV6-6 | TGTGCCAGCAGTCCTGACAGACGTGAAGCTTTCTTT | CASSPDRREAFF
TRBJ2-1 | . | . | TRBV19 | TGTGCCAGTAGTTACTCGACTGACTCCAGCTCCTACAATGAGCAGTTCTTC | CASSYSTDSSSYNEQFF
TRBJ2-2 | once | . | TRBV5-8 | TGTGCCAGCAGCTTGGGGGCCAGACCGAGTACCGGGGAGCTGTTTTTT | CASSLGARPSTGELFF
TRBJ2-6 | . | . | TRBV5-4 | TGTGCCAGCAGCTTGCCCGGGAAGAACCTCCTGACTTTC | CASSLPGKNLLTF
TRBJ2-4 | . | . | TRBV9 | TGTGCCAGCAGCGACGGAGGGCCCGGTAACATTCAGTACTTC | CASSDGGPGNIQYF
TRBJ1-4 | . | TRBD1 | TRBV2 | TGTGCCAGCAGTGAGGATCGGGACAGGGTAGAAGGGACTAATGAAAAACTGTTTTTT | CASSEDRDRVEGTNEKLFF
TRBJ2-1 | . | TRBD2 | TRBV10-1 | TGCGCCAGCAGTCCTAGCGGGAGGGACGGTGAGCAGTTCTTC | CASSPSGRDGEQFF
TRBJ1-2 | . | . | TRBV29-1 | TGCAGCGTTGAAACAGGGAGAGGTGGCTACACCTTC | CSVETGRGGYTF
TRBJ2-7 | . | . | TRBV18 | TGTGCCAGCTCACCAGACGGGGTATTACCCTACGAGCAGTACTTC | CASSPDGVLPYEQYF
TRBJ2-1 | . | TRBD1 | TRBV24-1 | TGTGCCACCAGTGATACTTTGACAGGGGACGAGCAGTTCTTC | CATSDTLTGDEQFF
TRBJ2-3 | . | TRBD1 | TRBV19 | TGTGCCAGTAGCCAAAGACAGGGTCAAACAGATACGCAGTATTTT | CASSQRQGQTDTQYF
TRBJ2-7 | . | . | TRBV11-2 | TGTGCCAGCAGTTCGCTACAGGGAGATTACTACGAGCAGTACTTC | CASSSLQGDYYEQYF
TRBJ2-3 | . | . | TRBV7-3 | TGTGCCAGCAGCTTAACCCCAGGTGGAACAGATACGCAGTATTTT | CASSLTPGGTDTQYF
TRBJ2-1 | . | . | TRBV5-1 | TGCGCCAGCAGCTTCGACAGCTCCTACAATGAGCAGTTCTTC | CASSFDSSYNEQFF